The 26 T cell receptor beta chains in this list originate from one sample, sequenced in a study of identical twins. TCRdb ran MiXCR on the 5' RACE reads and lists one entry per CDR3 protein. The sample yields a few hundred thousand distinct CDR3 sequences, roughly 9.9% seen once. These records were also assigned to another study, of yellow fever vaccine responses in identical twins.

Sequenced material: PBMCs. The source is a woman younger than 35 in good health.

The rearrangement uses TRBV19 and TRBJ2-5; TRBD1 might be the D (5 bases). This CDR3 contains 12 residues. The germline gives CDR1 LNHDA, CDR2 SQIVND (reference sequence). V was cut by 7 bases and J by 5 bases, with 11 bases left in between. The CDR3 coding sequence is TGTGCCAGTACCGGACCAGGGGAGACCCAGTACTTC. Residues: CASTGPGETQYF.

This clonotype occurred a few times. The chain recombines TRBV6-1 with TRBJ2-5, with TRBD1 matching 7 bases. J was trimmed by 2 bases and V by 6 bases; bases with no gene match: 12. The germline CDR1 and CDR2 sequences are MNHNS and SASEGT. The CDR3 loop spans 16 amino acids. As DNA, the CDR3 is TGTGCCAGCAGAGTGACAGGGAGTAGGGGTCAAGAGACCCAGTACTTC. It specifies CASRVTGSRGQETQYF.

A few counts support this clonotype. The V gene is TRBV7-6, the J gene TRBJ2-5; TRBD1 aligns across 9 bases. V lost 3 bases to trimming and J lost 4 bases; unmatched junction nucleotides: 6. This CDR3 spans 15 amino acids. Per the germline V gene, CDR1 is SGHVS and CDR2 is FNYEAQ. Here the CDR3 DNA reads TGTGCCAGCAGCTTTATTTGGGGACAGGGAGAGACCCAGTACTTC. Translated, it gives CASSFIWGQGETQYF. The full variable domain, completed using reference TRBV7-6 and TRBJ2-5, is GAGVSQSPRYKVTKRGQDVALRCDPISGHVSLYWYRQALGQGPEFLTYFNYEAQQDKSGLPNDRFSAERPEGSISTLTIQRTEQRDSAMYRCASSFIWGQGETQYFGPGTRLLVL.

A few counts support this clonotype. The rearrangement links TRBV28 to TRBJ2-2, with D tentatively TRBD1 (6 bases). The CDR3 contains 15 residues. Germline V lookup: CDR1 MDHEN, CDR2 SYDVKM. V lost 3 bases to trimming and J lost 5 bases, with 13 bases between them. As DNA, the CDR3 is TGTGCCAGCAGTTTGTTAACCCAGGGGACCGGGGAGCTGTTTTTT. It is translated as CASSLLTQGTGELFF.

This sequence joins TRBV7-8 and TRBJ2-2, with unresolved D. Looked up from germline, CDR1 is SGHVS and CDR2 is FQNEAQ. Trimming cost V 3 bases and J 6 bases, with 11 bases left between them. The CDR3 loop spans 14 amino acids. The CDR3 sequence: CASSFESPSGELFF. For the CDR3, the DNA is TGTGCCAGCAGCTTCGAATCCCCATCCGGGGAGCTGTTTTTT.

J is TRBJ2-1 and V is TRBV6-2 or TRBV6-3; D gene uncertain. Between the trimmed V and J ends, which lost 6 bases and 6 bases, there was a span of 18 bases. Germline CDR1 reads MNHEY; CDR2 reads SVGEGT. CDR3 length: 15 amino acids. CDR3 sequence reads: CASSRQPQTTNEQFF. Written as DNA, the CDR3 is TGTGCCAGCAGCAGACAACCACAAACGACCAATGAGCAGTTCTTC.

Ten or more counts support this clonotype. The chain couples TRBV3-1 to TRBJ2-4; no clear D gene. This CDR3 is 16 amino acids long. Per the germline V gene, CDR1 is LGHDT and CDR2 is YNNKEL (reference sequence). The germline V and J ends were trimmed by 0 bases and 7 bases, with 16 bases remaining between them. This CDR3 is CASSQDGLLVGNIQYF. DNA for the CDR3: TGTGCCAGCAGCCAAGACGGTCTCCTAGTTGGGAACATTCAGTACTTC.

This clonotype was observed a handful of times. The chain couples TRBV4-2 to TRBJ2-3, with 8 bases lining up with TRBD2. The V and J ends lost 3 bases and 0 bases, in that order; junction bases with no gene match: 5. The germline V gene encodes CDR1 LGHNA and CDR2 YNFKEQ. CDR3 length equals 16 residues. The CDR3 sequence: CASSQGSGESTDTQYF. In nucleotides, the CDR3 is TGTGCCAGCAGCCAGGGTAGCGGGGAAAGCACAGATACGCAGTATTTT.

This clonotype was picked up many times. The chain links TRBV4-3 to TRBJ2-1, with D hard to call. Germline V gives CDR1 LGHNA, CDR2 YSLEER. V lost 1 base to trimming and J lost 4 bases, with 8 bases between them. The CDR3 extends over 14 amino acids. The CDR3 here is CASSQALGYNEQFF. The DNA for the CDR3 is TGCGCCAGCAGCCAAGCCCTGGGATACAATGAGCAGTTCTTC.

This chain's CDR3 is CASSSPWDRNTGELFF. Here the CDR3 DNA reads TGTGCCAGCAGCTCACCTTGGGACAGAAACACCGGGGAGCTGTTTTTT. This sequence joins TRBV28 and TRBJ2-2; TRBD1 aligns across 7 bases. J gave up 2 bases and V 6 bases, and 9 bases lay outside the gene matches. The germline CDR1 and CDR2 sequences are MDHEN and SYDVKM. The CDR3 covers 16 residues.

This clonotype was seen many times. This chain links TRBV3-1 with TRBJ2-7; 7 bases match TRBD2. The germline V gene has CDR1 LGHDT and CDR2 YNNKEL (reference sequence). Trimming removed 4 bases from V and 7 bases from J; junction bases left unmatched: 4. The CDR3 consists of 12 residues. CDR3 protein: CASSREGNEQYF. CDR3 DNA sequence: TGTGCCAGCAGCCGGGAGGGTAATGAGCAGTACTTC.

This clonotype has just a few counts. The V call is TRBV6-5, the J call TRBJ2-1, with TRBD2 as a possible D gene (5 bases). The CDR3 totals 15 residues. Germline CDR1 and CDR2: MNHEY and SVGAGI. V lost 4 bases and J 8 bases, leaving 18 bases between the germline ends. The CDR3 nucleotides are TGTGCCAGCAGTTCTACGAGAGAGCGGTCCTATGAGCAGTTCTTC. Translating gives CASSSTRERSYEQFF.

This clonotype was seen ten or more times. This chain links TRBV7-2 with TRBJ1-2; TRBD1 agrees at 8 bases. The CDR3 has 15 amino acids. Trimming at V came to 0 bases and at J to 2 bases, leaving 2 bases not matched to a gene. Germline V gene sequence: CDR1 SGHTA, CDR2 FQGNSA. The CDR3 DNA reads TGTGCCAGCAGCTTAGCCGGACAGGGAAACTATGGCTACACCTTC. Translating it yields CASSLAGQGNYGYTF.

This clonotype was picked up a small number of times. The V gene is TRBV7-3, the J gene TRBJ2-1; 7 bases align to TRBD1. The CDR3 extends over 15 amino acids. V dropped 6 bases and J dropped 8; count of bases not matched to a gene: 13. Germline CDR1 and CDR2: SGHTA and FQGTGA. CDR3 protein: CASSRTTGVLDEQFF. The CDR3 DNA sequence: TGTGCCAGCAGTCGCACCACAGGGGTCTTGGATGAGCAGTTCTTC.

The chain joins TRBV18 to TRBJ2-7; 7 nucleotides match TRBD1. J gave up 4 bases and V 4 bases, and 13 bases lay outside the gene matches. CDR1 KGHSH and CDR2 LQKENI come from the germline V gene. The CDR3 covers 16 residues. The CDR3 region is CASSHKKTGIIYEQYF. The DNA of the CDR3 is TGTGCCAGCTCACATAAGAAGACAGGGATAATTTACGAGCAGTACTTC.

As concerns this clonotype: A junction boundary mismatches the germline segment, possibly from a read error. The chain links TRBV7-7 to TRBJ2-2, with 7 nucleotides matching TRBD1. The CDR3 length is 15 residues. Per the germline V gene, CDR1 is SSHAT and CDR2 is FNYEAQ (reference sequence). CDR3 sequence (DNA): TGTGCTAGCAGCTCTACAGGGGCCGGCACCGGGGAGCTGTTTTTT. Translating gives CASSSTGAGTGELFF. Filled out from reference TRBV7-7 and TRBJ2-2, the complete variable domain reads GAGVSQSPRYKVTKRGQDVTLRCDPISSHATLYWYQQALGQGPEFLTYFNYEAQPDKSGLPSDRFSAERPEGSISTLTIQRTEQRDSAMYRCASSSTGAGTGELFFGEGSRLTVL.

The chain carries TRBV29-1 and TRBJ2-3; possibly TRBD1 or TRBD2 for D (5 bases each). Germline loops: CDR1 SQVTM, CDR2 ANQGSEA. The CDR3 has 14 residues. Trimming cost V 1 base and J 0 bases, with 8 bases left between them. CDR3 protein: CSVEGWDSTDTQYF. In DNA form, the CDR3 reads TGCAGCGTTGAAGGCTGGGACAGCACAGATACGCAGTATTTT.

In the case of this clonotype: This may stem from a read error, because a much larger clone lies one nucleotide away. This chain connects TRBV29-1 to TRBJ2-3; TRBD1 or TRBD2 may be the D gene (5 bases each). V shed 6 bases and J shed 0 bases, with 13 bases lying between them. CDR1 and CDR2 (germline): SQVTM, ANQGSEA. The CDR3 spans 14 residues. CDR3 DNA sequence: TGCAGCGTAGGATTTCGGGACAGCACAGATACGCAGTATTTT. This gives the protein CSVGFRDSTDTQYF.

CDR3: CASSPDWRMYQETQYF. The CDR3 DNA reads TGTGCCAGCAGCCCGGACTGGCGGATGTACCAAGAGACCCAGTACTTC. J is TRBJ2-5 and V is TRBV7-6; the D gene is possibly TRBD2 (5 bases). The CDR3 covers 16 residues. V was pared by 5 bases and J by 0 bases, with 16 bases between. Germline V lookup: CDR1 SGHVS, CDR2 FNYEAQ.

This clonotype was detected a few times. The rearrangement links TRBV6-2 or TRBV6-3 to TRBJ2-3; possible D gene TRBD2, 5 bases. Germline loops: CDR1 MNHEY, CDR2 SVGEGT. V shed 4 bases and J shed 5 bases, with 28 bases lying between them. The CDR3 length is 19 residues. The CDR3 nucleotides are TGTGCCAGCAGTTTTGGGCTAGCTCACCCTGGCGTGGTGGTAGATACGCAGTATTTT. Amino acids: CASSFGLAHPGVVVDTQYF.

The chain employs TRBV4-2 and TRBJ2-7; 10 nucleotides align to TRBD2. V lost 0 bases and J lost 13; bases outside the gene matches: 9. CDR1 is LGHNA and CDR2 is YNFKEQ in the germline V gene. CDR3 length: 14 amino acids. For the CDR3, the DNA is TGTGCCAGCAGCCAAGAGGTGTCTAGCGGGGGTTATTACTTC. Protein product: CASSQEVSSGGYYF.

V is TRBV7-2 and J is TRBJ1-1; D unclear. Deletions cut 7 bases from V and 1 base from J, with 13 bases between. The CDR3 has 14 amino acids. CDR1 is SGHTA and CDR2 is FQGNSA in the germline V gene. CDR3 sequence: CASTLIRGNTEAFF. The DNA of the CDR3 is TGTGCCAGCACGTTGATTCGCGGGAACACTGAAGCTTTCTTT. Complete variable domain (other parts from reference TRBV7-2 and TRBJ1-1): GAGVSQSPSNKVTEKGKDVELRCDPISGHTALYWYRQSLGQGLEFLIYFQGNSAPDKSGLPSDRFSAERTGGSVSTLTIQRTQQEDSAVYLCASTLIRGNTEAFFGQGTRLTVV.

The J gene is TRBJ2-1, the V gene TRBV5-1; tentatively, D is TRBD2 (6 bases). The germline V and J ends were trimmed by 3 bases and 6 bases, with 7 bases remaining between them. Germline loops: CDR1 SGHRS, CDR2 YFSETQ. This CDR3 is 12 amino acids long. The CDR3 nucleotides read TGCGCCAGCAGCTGGGGGGTCAATGAGCAGTTCTTC. Protein: CASSWGVNEQFF.

This clonotype came up many times. The chain combines TRBV2 with TRBJ2-2, with D perhaps TRBD1 (5 bases). The V gene lost 2 bases and the J gene lost 4 bases, with 8 bases spanning the gap. The germline V gene encodes CDR1 SNHLY and CDR2 FYNNEI. This CDR3 has 14 amino acids. CDR3 loop: CASSEQGPTGELFF. In nucleotides, the CDR3 is TGTGCCAGCAGTGAACAGGGCCCCACCGGGGAGCTGTTTTTT.

This chain connects TRBV12-3 or TRBV12-4 to TRBJ1-4; TRBD1 matches at 7 bases. V was clipped by 3 bases and J by 5 bases; unmatched bases: 3. The length of the CDR3 is 14 residues. Here the CDR3 reads CASSFDRANEKLFF. Written as DNA, the CDR3 is TGTGCCAGCAGTTTCGACAGGGCGAATGAAAAACTGTTTTTT.

This rearrangement joins TRBV25-1 to TRBJ2-5; D gene uncertain. The germline V gene encodes CDR1 MGHDK and CDR2 SYGVNS. The CDR3 length is 14 residues. V shed 2 bases and J shed 2 bases, with 9 bases lying between them. In DNA form, the CDR3 reads TGTGCCAGCAGTGAAATGGACCTTCAAGAGACCCAGTACTTC. The encoded protein is CASSEMDLQETQYF.